Below are 17 T cell receptor beta chains sequenced from a single sample in a study of graft-versus-host responses after intestinal transplantation. Repertoires were generated with immunoSEQ multiplex PCR, while TCRdb's copy carries only in-frame clones and drops some. The table includes 75,000 to 100,000 clones, about four fifths detected once. These receptors' antigens are unknown. Here the sequenced sample was unstimulated CD8+ T cells sorted from spleen or lymph node cells, taken before intestinal transplant. These receptors originate from a human donor who received an intestinal transplant.

The chain uses TRBV6-5 and TRBJ2-1, with D possibly being TRBD1 (6 bases). The CDR3 totals 15 residues. V lost 0 bases, J lost 5 bases, and 11 bases lay in between. CDR1 is MNHEY and CDR2 is SVGAGI in the germline V gene. The CDR3 region is CASSYSEGTNNEQFF. The CDR3 DNA reads as TGTGCCAGCAGTTACTCAGAGGGGACAAACAATGAGCAGTTCTTC.

The chain uses TRBV7-9 and TRBJ1-2; 7 bases align to TRBD1. Germline V gene data show CDR1 as SEHNR and CDR2 as FQNEAQ (reference sequence). J lost 8 bases, V lost 4 bases, and 16 bases had no gene match. This CDR3 has 16 amino acids. The CDR3: CASSSIRGPGALGYTF. CDR3 nucleotide sequence: TGTGCCAGCAGCTCCATTAGGGGGCCTGGGGCATTAGGCTACACCTTC.

The table lists this clone with a count of one. The chain carries TRBV19 and TRBJ2-7; TRBD1 agrees at 9 bases. The CDR3 is made up of 15 amino acids. J lost 5 bases, V lost 3 bases, and 8 bases had no gene match. The germline CDR1 and CDR2 sequences are LNHDA and SQIVND (reference sequence). The CDR3 nucleotides are TGTGCCAGTAGTATGATGGCGGGACAGGGCAACGAGCAGTACTTC. Protein sequence: CASSMMAGQGNEQYF.

J is TRBJ2-1 and V is TRBV27, with a tentative D call TRBD1 (6 bases). This CDR3 comprises 14 residues. Per the germline V gene, CDR1 is MNHEY and CDR2 is SMNVEV (reference sequence). Trimming left V 8 bases short and J 1 base short, with 12 bases between. CDR3 in amino acids: CASQGQPSYNEQFF. The CDR3 nucleotides are TGTGCCAGCCAGGGACAACCATCCTACAATGAGCAGTTCTTC.

The chain employs TRBV2 and TRBJ1-1; 7 bases agree with TRBD1. Germline V gene data show CDR1 as SNHLY and CDR2 as FYNNEI. J lost 4 bases, V lost 3 bases, and 8 bases had no gene match. The CDR3 is 15 amino acids. Here the CDR3 DNA reads TGTGCCAGCAGTGAGACACAGGGGCGAGGCACTGAAGCTTTCTTT. This translates into CASSETQGRGTEAFF.

In this sample, this clone turned up a few times. V is TRBV27 and J is TRBJ2-7, with 9 bases aligning to TRBD2. The germline V gene has CDR1 MNHEY and CDR2 SMNVEV (reference sequence). The CDR3 spans 16 residues. The J segment lost 3 bases and the V segment lost 2 bases, leaving 8 bases of the junction unmatched. The CDR3 DNA reads TGTGCCAGCAGTTTAGTTGCGGGAGGGCCCCACTACGAGCAGTACTTC. Protein: CASSLVAGGPHYEQYF.

The chain employs TRBV28 and TRBJ2-5, with 11 bases fitting TRBD2. V lost 5 bases and J lost 4; bases outside the gene matches: 6. The germline V gene encodes CDR1 MDHEN and CDR2 SYDVKM. The CDR3 extends over 15 amino acids. The CDR3 loop reads CASSPTSGIGETQYF. CDR3 DNA: TGTGCCAGCAGTCCGACTAGCGGGATAGGAGAGACCCAGTACTTC.

The chain joins TRBV11-2 to TRBJ2-7; perhaps TRBD1 as D (5 bases). Trimming took off 5 bases at V and 7 bases at J, with 18 bases between the two ends. The CDR3 is 14 residues long. Per the germline V gene, CDR1 is SGHAT and CDR2 is FQNNGV. This CDR3 is CASSLYRSPWEQYF. The CDR3 nucleotides read TGTGCCAGCAGCCTCTACAGGTCCCCCTGGGAGCAGTACTTC.

The chain uses TRBV5-1 and TRBJ2-2, with D maybe TRBD1 (5 bases). V dropped 2 bases and J dropped 2 bases, with 7 bases sitting between them. CDR1 is SGHRS, CDR2 YFSETQ, per germline. The CDR3 consists of 14 residues. CDR3 residues: CASSLGDNTGELFF. Written as DNA, the CDR3 is TGCGCCAGCAGCTTAGGGGATAACACCGGGGAGCTGTTTTTT.

This clone was detected a few times. The chain is built from TRBV5-4 and TRBJ1-1, with 7 bases matching TRBD1. The junction had 10 bases not matched to a gene; V was cut back by 4 bases and J by 4 bases. The CDR3 contains 15 residues. CDR1 SGHNT and CDR2 YYREEE come from the germline V gene (reference sequence). CDR3 DNA sequence: TGTGCCAGCAGCGGGGGTGGGACAGCCCTCACTGAAGCTTTCTTT. This sequence encodes CASSGGGTALTEAFF.

The chain is built from TRBV15 and TRBJ1-2; the D is unclear. This CDR3 is 13 amino acids long. V gave up 1 base and J gave up 2 bases, with 5 bases separating them. Germline CDR1 and CDR2: LNHNV and YYDKDF (reference sequence). CDR3 bases: TGTGCCACCAGCAGAGTAGGGAACTATGGCTACACCTTC. It translates to CATSRVGNYGYTF.

In regard to this clone: The conserved phenylalanine or tryptophan normally closing the CDR3 is absent here, so this likely arose from a read error. V gene TRBV2 combines with J gene TRBJ1-4; tentatively, D is TRBD1 (5 bases). The V end lost 2 bases, the J end lost 5 bases, and 24 bases lay between the germline ends. From germline, CDR1 is SNHLY and CDR2 FYNNEI. This CDR3 has 19 amino acids. The CDR3, as DNA: TGTGCCAGCAGTGAATGGCCGACGGAGAGGGCCGAGGGGAATGAAAAACTGTTTCTT. Encoded protein: CASSEWPTERAEGNEKLFL.

This clone was seen only once. This chain joins TRBV29-1 and TRBJ2-3, with D perhaps being TRBD1 or TRBD2 (5 bases each). Germline CDR1 reads SQVTM; CDR2 reads ANQGSEA. With 3 bases removed from V and 1 base from J, the gap between germline ends came to 17 bases. There are 16 residues in the CDR3. CDR3 sequence: CSVDFRDVRGTDTQYF. The CDR3 nucleotides are TGCAGCGTTGACTTCCGGGACGTACGGGGCACAGATACGCAGTATTTT.

This clone was recorded a few times. The V gene is TRBV4-1, the J gene TRBJ2-5; TRBD1 matches 8 bases. Germline V gene sequence: CDR1 MGHRA, CDR2 YSYEKL. The V and J ends lost 4 bases and 5 bases, in that order; junction bases with no gene match: 3. This CDR3 comprises 13 residues. This CDR3 is CASSPYRGETQYF. CDR3 sequence (DNA): TGCGCCAGCAGCCCCTACAGGGGGGAGACCCAGTACTTC.

This clone was recorded a few times. The V call is TRBV5-8, the J call TRBJ2-7; D not certain. CDR1 and CDR2 from the germline V gene are SGHTS and YDEGEE. CDR3 length: 13 residues. V lost 0 bases and J lost 0, with 4 bases in between. CDR3 sequence: CASSLDGSYEQYF. DNA of the CDR3: TGTGCCAGCAGCTTGGACGGCTCCTACGAGCAGTACTTC.

The chain combines TRBV10-3 with TRBJ2-5, with 13 bases identical to TRBD2. This CDR3 region has 14 residues. Germline assignment: CDR1 ENHRY and CDR2 SYGVKD. With 6 bases clipped from V and 3 bases from J, the junction kept 1 base outside the gene matches. This CDR3 is CAISGLAGEETQYF. For the CDR3, the DNA is TGTGCCATCAGCGGACTAGCGGGAGAAGAGACCCAGTACTTC.

This chain connects TRBV5-4 to TRBJ2-5; D not resolved. Gene TRBJ2-7 matches the end of the DNA better, so the J call may be wrong. This CDR3 is 12 amino acids long. In germline, CDR1 is SGHNT, CDR2 YYREEE (reference sequence). The CDR3 nucleotides are TGTGCCAGCCGGGTCTGGGGATACGAGCAGTACTTC. Its protein is CASRVWGYEQYF.